The clone carrying this T cell receptor beta chain rates as medium-sized (0.01 to 0.1%). The sample's time point: inflamed ileum from the surgical specimen. Patients were adults with ileal or ileocolonic Crohn's disease needing resection. This sample was taken from a study of T cell repertoires in ileal Crohn's disease. The wider study: M0 samples are biopsies from inflamed ileum in the resection specimen.

V lost 3 bases and J 4 bases, leaving 9 bases between the germline ends. Germline CDR1 and CDR2: WSHSY and SAAADI. The CDR3 length is 14 residues. TCRdb keeps only in-frame clones here, not all; method: immunoSEQ multiplex PCR. The data contain some 17,000 clones, about 75% of them singletons. The rearrangement links TRBV10-2 to TRBJ2-2; D is unclear. The clonotype originates from an adult with Crohn's disease. Sequencing input: ileal tissue. CDR3 sequence reads: CASSDPPTTGELFF. CDR3 coding DNA: TGCGCCAGCAGTGACCCACCTACCACCGGGGAGCTGTTTTTT.